A selection of T cell receptor beta chains follows, all from one sample in a study of Graves' ophthalmopathy and Graves' hyperthyroidism. TCRdb ran MiXCR on the multiplex PCR reads and lists one entry per CDR3 protein. The data contain about 740,000 distinct CDR3 sequences, 40% of them singletons. The sequencing input was peripheral blood. The receptors were sampled from an adult man with Graves' ophthalmopathy. Each CDR3 is given with its conserved first and last residue. D genes are given only for firm matches. Some rows mark clone size as missing; the rest say once, few, many or name a class of expanded clone.

clone_size j_call d_call v_call cdr3_aa cdr3_nt
. TRBJ2-5 . TRBV9 CASSPRKETQYF TGTGCCAGCAGCCCGCGGAAAGAGACCCAGTACTTC
few TRBJ2-5 . TRBV27 CASRGSSETQYF TGTGCCAGCAGAGGCTCGTCGGAGACCCAGTACTTC
. TRBJ2-7 . TRBV20-1 CSASGVEGYEQYF TGCAGTGCTAGCGGGGTGGAGGGCTACGAGCAGTACTTC
. TRBJ1-6 . TRBV2 CASSQDDRDSPLHF TGTGCCAGCAGCCAAGATGATAGAGATTCACCCCTCCACTTT
once TRBJ2-7 TRBD2 TRBV28 CASRTPGLASGEQYF TGTGCCAGCAGAACTCCGGGACTAGCGTCAGGCGAGCAGTACTTC
few TRBJ1-2 . TRBV14 CASSLRDMGWYGYTF TGTGCCAGCAGCCTCCGGGACATGGGGTGGTATGGCTACACCTTC
. TRBJ2-7 TRBD1 TRBV12-3/TRBV12-4 CASRSTGELAYEQYF TGTGCCAGCAGGTCAACAGGGGAATTAGCCTACGAGCAGTACTTC
. TRBJ1-5 . TRBV12-3/TRBV12-4 CASSLSASNQPQHF TGTGCCAGCAGTTTATCCGCCAGCAATCAGCCCCAGCATTTT
few TRBJ1-5 . TRBV2 CASSGARDFGNQPQHF TGTGCCAGCAGCGGAGCGAGGGATTTCGGCAATCAGCCCCAGCATTTT
. TRBJ2-2 TRBD1 TRBV15 CATSRERGVWTGVTGELFF TGTGCCACCAGCAGAGAGAGGGGGGTATGGACAGGGGTCACCGGGGAGCTGTTTTTT
few TRBJ1-5 . TRBV24-1 CASSALSRVNQPQHF TGTGCCAGCAGTGCTCTTTCCAGAGTCAATCAGCCCCAGCATTTT
many TRBJ2-7 TRBD2 TRBV29-1 CSVEDGRGRAREQYF TGCAGCGTTGAAGACGGGCGTGGGAGGGCCCGCGAGCAGTACTTC
many TRBJ2-7 . TRBV2 CASRGPPMWEQYF TGTGCCAGCAGGGGACCACCAATGTGGGAGCAGTACTTC